This paragraph covers one T cell receptor beta chain sequence. This sample stems from a study of blood T cell repertoires in COVID-19. Study summary: Donors in the United States, Italy and Spain gave samples during acute or convalescent COVID-19. T cells, B-cell-depleted T cells, or PBMCs provided the cDNA or gDNA that served as material.

As handled by the study authors: Reference gene primer amplification gave nucleated cell count estimates. The method was immunoSEQ multiplex PCR; TCRdb's version includes in-frame clones alone and lacks a portion of them. For V, J and clone size, that table is used; D and trimming come from the DNA. The sample includes roughly 30,000 clones, approximately 93% seen only once; the top ten take 0.8% to 0.9%. Germline CDR1 reads SGHRS; CDR2 reads YFSETQ. The CDR3 consists of 16 residues. The J segment lost 1 base and the V segment lost 1 base, leaving 6 bases of the junction unmatched. This clonotype originated in a woman between 70 and 85 years old with COVID-19, enrolled during active disease. J is TRBJ2-7 and V is TRBV5-1; TRBD1 matches 9 bases. The material sequenced was peripheral blood. This CDR3 is CASSLTLTGGSYEQYF. Here the CDR3 DNA reads TGCGCCAGCAGCTTGACGTTGACAGGGGGTTCCTACGAGCAGTACTTC. Filled out from reference TRBV5-1 and TRBJ2-7, the complete variable domain reads KAGVTQTPRYLIKTRGQQVTLSCSPISGHRSVSWYQQTPGQGLQFLFEYFSETQRNKGNFPGRFSGRQFSNSRSEMNVSTLELGDSALYLCASSLTLTGGSYEQYFGPGTRLTVT.